This section outlines one TCR beta chain sequence together with its context. Its antigen is undetermined. This entry belongs to a study of CD8 T cells in ankylosing spondylitis. Researchers built TCR beta libraries using quantitative 5'-RACE with molecular barcodes. TCRdb processed the 5' RACE reads anew with MiXCR; each CDR3 protein has one entry. The sample lists under 850,000 distinct CDR3 sequences; roughly 19% were seen once. Study-wide points: Seemingly characteristic of ankylosing spondylitis blood was a TCR beta motif consisting of roughly 8 highly homologous variants. Disease-linked clones reportedly concentrated significantly in matched ankylosing spondylitis synovial fluid. Within peripheral blood, clones linked to disease were CD8+ and relatively rare.

V lost 0 bases to trimming and J lost 1 base, with 9 bases between them. The germline CDR1 and CDR2 sequences are MGHRA and YSYEKL. CDR3 length equals 15 residues. The sequenced sample consisted of blood, either unsorted or a sorted T cell fraction (not recorded which). This chain connects TRBV4-1 to TRBJ1-1; D ambiguous. This TCR derives from a male donor with ankylosing spondylitis. This CDR3 is CASSQDRVTNTEAFF. The CDR3 DNA follows: TGCGCCAGCAGCCAAGATAGGGTTACGAACACTGAAGCTTTCTTT.